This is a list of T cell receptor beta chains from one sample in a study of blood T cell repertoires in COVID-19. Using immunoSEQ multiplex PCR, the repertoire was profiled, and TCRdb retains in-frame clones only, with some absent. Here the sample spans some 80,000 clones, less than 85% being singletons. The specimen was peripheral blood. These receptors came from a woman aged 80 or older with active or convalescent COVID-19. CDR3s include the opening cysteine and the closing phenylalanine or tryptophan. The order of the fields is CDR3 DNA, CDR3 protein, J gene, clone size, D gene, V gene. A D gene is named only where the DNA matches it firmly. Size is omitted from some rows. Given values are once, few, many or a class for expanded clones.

cdr3_nt: TGTGCCAGCAGCTTAGTGGGGAGCTCTGGGGCCAACGTCCTGACTTTC
cdr3_aa: CASSLVGSSGANVLTF
j_call: TRBJ2-6
clone_size: NA
d_call: NA
v_call: TRBV11-2

cdr3_nt: TGTGCCACCAGTGACCCCAACAGATCCTCGCAGTACTTC
cdr3_aa: CATSDPNRSSQYF
j_call: TRBJ2-7
clone_size: NA
d_call: NA
v_call: TRBV24-1

cdr3_nt: TGCGCCAGCAGCTTGGCCCCTAGCGGGAGACAAGAGACCCAGTACTTC
cdr3_aa: CASSLAPSGRQETQYF
j_call: TRBJ2-5
clone_size: NA
d_call: TRBD2
v_call: TRBV5-1

cdr3_nt: TGTGCCAGCGTGGAGCGGCTTGGTGGGGCCCTCCACTTT
cdr3_aa: CASVERLGGALHF
j_call: TRBJ1-6
clone_size: NA
d_call: NA
v_call: TRBV7-9

cdr3_nt: TGTGCCATCAGTACCTACTCGGGACAGCTAGCTGGAAACACCATATATTTT
cdr3_aa: CAISTYSGQLAGNTIYF
j_call: TRBJ1-3
clone_size: NA
d_call: TRBD1
v_call: TRBV10-3

cdr3_nt: TGTGCCAGCAGTGAAGCGCACGCACTCTCTGGAAACACCATATATTTT
cdr3_aa: CASSEAHALSGNTIYF
j_call: TRBJ1-3
clone_size: NA
d_call: NA
v_call: TRBV2

cdr3_nt: TGTGCCAGCAGATGGCAGGGACTAAACCTGAACACTGAAGCTTTCTTT
cdr3_aa: CASRWQGLNLNTEAFF
j_call: TRBJ1-1
clone_size: NA
d_call: NA
v_call: TRBV2

cdr3_nt: TGTGCCAGCAGCCGGCTCAGTGGGGGGGCCTACGAGCAGTACTTC
cdr3_aa: CASSRLSGGAYEQYF
j_call: TRBJ2-7
clone_size: NA
d_call: TRBD2
v_call: TRBV7-2

cdr3_nt: TGTGCCAGCAGCTTAAGGGGAGGCTATGGCTACACCTTC
cdr3_aa: CASSLRGGYGYTF
j_call: TRBJ1-2
clone_size: NA
d_call: NA
v_call: TRBV5-4

cdr3_nt: TGTGCCAGCAGTACGACTAACGATGAGCAGTTCTTC
cdr3_aa: CASSTTNDEQFF
j_call: TRBJ2-1
clone_size: few
d_call: NA
v_call: TRBV6-2/TRBV6-3

cdr3_nt: TGTGCCACCAGCAGAGCCCCAGCGGGAGTGGAGACCCAGTACTTC
cdr3_aa: CATSRAPAGVETQYF
j_call: TRBJ2-5
clone_size: NA
d_call: TRBD2
v_call: TRBV15

cdr3_nt: TGTGCCAGCAGTGACTCCCTAGCGGGGTCCACAGATACGCAGTATTTT
cdr3_aa: CASSDSLAGSTDTQYF
j_call: TRBJ2-3
clone_size: NA
d_call: TRBD2
v_call: TRBV6-4

cdr3_nt: TGTGCCAGCAGCTTAATTCGGAACACTGAAGCTTTCTTT
cdr3_aa: CASSLIRNTEAFF
j_call: TRBJ1-1
clone_size: NA
d_call: NA
v_call: TRBV7-3

cdr3_nt: TGTGCCAGCAGTCTGGACAGCCTATTTTCGGAAGGGTCTGGGGCCAACGTCCTGACTTTC
cdr3_aa: CASSLDSLFSEGSGANVLTF
j_call: TRBJ2-6
clone_size: NA
d_call: NA
v_call: TRBV21-1

cdr3_nt: TGTGCCTGGAACTCAGGGGGCGCACATGGCTACACCTTC
cdr3_aa: CAWNSGGAHGYTF
j_call: TRBJ1-2
clone_size: NA
d_call: TRBD1
v_call: TRBV30

cdr3_nt: TGCGCCAGCAGCTTGGGGGGCGGGGCAGCCTACAATGAGCAGTTCTTC
cdr3_aa: CASSLGGGAAYNEQFF
j_call: TRBJ2-1
clone_size: NA
d_call: NA
v_call: TRBV5-1

cdr3_nt: TGCGCCAGCAGCCAGAAGGGGGAAGGACCGAACACCGGGGAGCTGTTTTTT
cdr3_aa: CASSQKGEGPNTGELFF
j_call: TRBJ2-2
clone_size: NA
d_call: NA
v_call: TRBV4-3

cdr3_nt: TGTGCCAGCAGCTTACAAGGACTACGAGGGAATGAGCAGTTCTTC
cdr3_aa: CASSLQGLRGNEQFF
j_call: TRBJ2-1
clone_size: NA
d_call: NA
v_call: TRBV11-1

cdr3_nt: TGTGCCAGCAGTGCCCTCTCAGGGGGCGGATACAATCAGCCCCAGCATTTT
cdr3_aa: CASSALSGGGYNQPQHF
j_call: TRBJ1-5
clone_size: NA
d_call: TRBD1
v_call: TRBV27

cdr3_nt: TGCAGTGCTAGTGGGACAGGGATATTTTTAACCCGACCCCTCCACTTT
cdr3_aa: CSASGTGIFLTRPLHF
j_call: TRBJ1-6
clone_size: NA
d_call: TRBD1
v_call: TRBV20-1

cdr3_nt: TGTGCCAGCAGCTTAAGGGGTGCCTACGAGCAGTACTTC
cdr3_aa: CASSLRGAYEQYF
j_call: TRBJ2-7
clone_size: NA
d_call: NA
v_call: TRBV7-9

cdr3_nt: TGTGCCACCAGTGATCGACAGGGGTCTTACAATGAGCAGTTCTTC
cdr3_aa: CATSDRQGSYNEQFF
j_call: TRBJ2-1
clone_size: NA
d_call: TRBD1
v_call: TRBV24-1

cdr3_nt: TGTGCCAGCAGCCTCGGTGGACAGGCCGAGGTCTTC
cdr3_aa: CASSLGGQAEVF
j_call: TRBJ2-1
clone_size: NA
d_call: TRBD1
v_call: TRBV12-3/TRBV12-4

cdr3_nt: TGTGCCAGCTGGACAGGGAAGAGGACACGTGGGGAGCTGTTTTTT
cdr3_aa: CASWTGKRTRGELFF
j_call: TRBJ2-2
clone_size: NA
d_call: TRBD1
v_call: TRBV28

cdr3_nt: TGTGCCAGCAGTTTAGGACACATCTCTGGAAACACCATATATTTT
cdr3_aa: CASSLGHISGNTIYF
j_call: TRBJ1-3
clone_size: once
d_call: NA
v_call: TRBV13

cdr3_nt: TGTGCCAGCAAACGTGGGCGGGGCTCCTACGAGCAGTACTTC
cdr3_aa: CASKRGRGSYEQYF
j_call: TRBJ2-7
clone_size: NA
d_call: NA
v_call: TRBV6-5

cdr3_nt: TGCGCCAGCAGTCAATGGACAGGGCGAGGCGAGACCCAGTACTTC
cdr3_aa: CASSQWTGRGETQYF
j_call: TRBJ2-5
clone_size: NA
d_call: TRBD1
v_call: TRBV23-1

cdr3_nt: TGCGCCAGCAGTGAGTCGGGAGGGGGGCCAGGGTATGGCTACACCTTC
cdr3_aa: CASSESGGGPGYGYTF
j_call: TRBJ1-2
clone_size: NA
d_call: NA
v_call: TRBV10-2

cdr3_nt: TGTGCCAGCAGCCTTGGGGACAGGGGGTCCAAAAACATTCAGTACTTC
cdr3_aa: CASSLGDRGSKNIQYF
j_call: TRBJ2-4
clone_size: NA
d_call: TRBD1
v_call: TRBV7-2

cdr3_nt: TGCGCCAGCAGCTCCCAGGGGTTAAACGATCAGCCCCAGCATTTT
cdr3_aa: CASSSQGLNDQPQHF
j_call: TRBJ1-5
clone_size: NA
d_call: NA
v_call: TRBV5-1

cdr3_nt: TGTGCCAGTAGTATAGGGACAGGGGGCTTGGGCAATCAGCCCCAGCATTTT
cdr3_aa: CASSIGTGGLGNQPQHF
j_call: TRBJ1-5
clone_size: NA
d_call: TRBD1
v_call: TRBV19

cdr3_nt: TGTGCCAGCAGCCACGTTGCGGGGGGTGAAAAACTGTTTTTT
cdr3_aa: CASSHVAGGEKLFF
j_call: TRBJ1-4
clone_size: NA
d_call: NA
v_call: TRBV11-2

cdr3_nt: TGTGCCAGCAGCCCACAGGGGAGAAATGAAAAACTGTTTTTT
cdr3_aa: CASSPQGRNEKLFF
j_call: TRBJ1-4
clone_size: NA
d_call: TRBD1
v_call: TRBV7-8

cdr3_nt: TGTGCCAGCCGGAGCATTGGGGCGAGTAGGAATGAGCAGTTCTTC
cdr3_aa: CASRSIGASRNEQFF
j_call: TRBJ2-1
clone_size: NA
d_call: NA
v_call: TRBV6-5

cdr3_nt: TGCGCCAGCAGCTTGGTAGCGGGGGGCTCCTACAATGAGCAGTTCTTC
cdr3_aa: CASSLVAGGSYNEQFF
j_call: TRBJ2-1
clone_size: NA
d_call: TRBD2
v_call: TRBV5-1

cdr3_nt: TGTGCCAGCAGTGAGGATGGGACAGCCTATTCTGGGGCCAACGTCCTGACTTTC
cdr3_aa: CASSEDGTAYSGANVLTF
j_call: TRBJ2-6
clone_size: NA
d_call: TRBD1
v_call: TRBV6-4

cdr3_nt: TGTGCCATCAGTGAGTCAGGGACAGGGAACTACGAGCAGTACTTC
cdr3_aa: CAISESGTGNYEQYF
j_call: TRBJ2-7
clone_size: NA
d_call: TRBD1
v_call: TRBV10-3

cdr3_nt: TGTGCCAGCAGCTCATTAGCGGGATCCCCCTACGAGCAGTACTTC
cdr3_aa: CASSSLAGSPYEQYF
j_call: TRBJ2-7
clone_size: NA
d_call: TRBD2
v_call: TRBV13

cdr3_nt: TGCGCCAGCAGCGAAATGGGACAGGGGGCGCGTGGCCACACCTTC
cdr3_aa: CASSEMGQGARGHTF
j_call: TRBJ1-2
clone_size: NA
d_call: TRBD1
v_call: TRBV5-1

cdr3_nt: TGTGCCAGCAGCCCCAGGTTGGGGGGAAGCTCAGATACGCAGTATTTT
cdr3_aa: CASSPRLGGSSDTQYF
j_call: TRBJ2-3
clone_size: NA
d_call: NA
v_call: TRBV11-2